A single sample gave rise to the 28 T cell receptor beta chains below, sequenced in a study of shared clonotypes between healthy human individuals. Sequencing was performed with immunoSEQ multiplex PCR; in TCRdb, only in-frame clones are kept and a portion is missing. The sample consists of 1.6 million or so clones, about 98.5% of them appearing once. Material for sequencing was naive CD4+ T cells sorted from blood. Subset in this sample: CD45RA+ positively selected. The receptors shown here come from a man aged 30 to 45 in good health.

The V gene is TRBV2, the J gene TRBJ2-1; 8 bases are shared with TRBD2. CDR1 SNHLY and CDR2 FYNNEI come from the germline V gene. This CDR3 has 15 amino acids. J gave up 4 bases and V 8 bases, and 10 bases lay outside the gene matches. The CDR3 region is CASGGGRALYNEQFF. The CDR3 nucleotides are TGTGCCAGCGGCGGGGGGAGGGCGTTGTACAATGAGCAGTTCTTC.

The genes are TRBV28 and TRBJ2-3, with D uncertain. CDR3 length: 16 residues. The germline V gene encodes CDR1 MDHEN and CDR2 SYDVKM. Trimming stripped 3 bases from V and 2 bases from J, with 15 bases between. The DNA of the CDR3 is TGTGCCAGCAGTTTCATGGGCAGCCGCATCACAGATACGCAGTATTTT. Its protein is CASSFMGSRITDTQYF. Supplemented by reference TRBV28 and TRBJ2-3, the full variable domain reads DVKVTQSSRYLVKRTGEKVFLECVQDMDHENMFWYRQDPGLGLRLIYFSYDVKMKEKGDIPEGYSVSREKKERFSLILESASTNQTSMYLCASSFMGSRITDTQYFGPGTRLTVL.

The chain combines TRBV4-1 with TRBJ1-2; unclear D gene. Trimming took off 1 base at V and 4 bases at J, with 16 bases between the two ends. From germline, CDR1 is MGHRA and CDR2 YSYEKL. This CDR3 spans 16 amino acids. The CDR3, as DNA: TGCGCCAGCAGCCAAGCCGGATCCACGGGTATCTATGGCTACACCTTC. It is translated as CASSQAGSTGIYGYTF.

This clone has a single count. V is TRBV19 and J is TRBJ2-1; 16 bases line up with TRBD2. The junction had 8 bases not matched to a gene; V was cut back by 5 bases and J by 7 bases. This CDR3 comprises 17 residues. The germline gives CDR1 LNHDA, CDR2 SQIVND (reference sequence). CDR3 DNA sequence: TGTGCCAGTAGTTCTCCGGGACTAGCGGGAGGGCTTAATGAGCAGTTCTTC. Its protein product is CASSSPGLAGGLNEQFF.

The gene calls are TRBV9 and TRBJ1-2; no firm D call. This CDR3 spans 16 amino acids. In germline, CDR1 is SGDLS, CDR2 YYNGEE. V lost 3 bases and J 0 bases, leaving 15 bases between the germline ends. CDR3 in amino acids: CASSAYSGPANYGYTF. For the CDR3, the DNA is TGTGCCAGCAGCGCCTATTCCGGGCCTGCTAACTATGGCTACACCTTC.

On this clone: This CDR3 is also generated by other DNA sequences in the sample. The DNA for the CDR3 is TGTGCCAGCAGCCCCGGGACTAGCTCCTACGAGCAGTACTTC. It codes for CASSPGTSSYEQYF. V gene TRBV5-4 combines with J gene TRBJ2-7; 8 bases fit TRBD2. V lost 4 bases and J lost 0; bases outside the gene matches: 3. CDR1 is SGHNT and CDR2 is YYREEE in the germline V gene (reference sequence). There are 14 residues in the CDR3.

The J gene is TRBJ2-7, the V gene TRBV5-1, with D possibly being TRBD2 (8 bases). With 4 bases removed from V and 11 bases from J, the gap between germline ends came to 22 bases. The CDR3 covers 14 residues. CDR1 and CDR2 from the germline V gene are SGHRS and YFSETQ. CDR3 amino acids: CASSNTGALAAEYF. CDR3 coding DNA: TGCGCCAGCAGCAATACAGGGGCACTAGCGGCGGAGTACTTC. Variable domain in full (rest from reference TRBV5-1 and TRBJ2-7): KAGVTQTPRYLIKTRGQQVTLSCSPISGHRSVSWYQQTPGQGLQFLFEYFSETQRNKGNFPGRFSGRQFSNSRSEMNVSTLELGDSALYLCASSNTGALAAEYFGPGTRLTVT.

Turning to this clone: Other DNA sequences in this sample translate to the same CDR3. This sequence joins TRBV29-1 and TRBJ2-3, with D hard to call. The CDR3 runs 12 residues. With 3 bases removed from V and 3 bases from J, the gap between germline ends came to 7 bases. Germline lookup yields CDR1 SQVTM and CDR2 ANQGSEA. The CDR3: CSVDSGTDTQYF. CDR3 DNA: TGCAGCGTTGATTCTGGGACAGATACGCAGTATTTT.

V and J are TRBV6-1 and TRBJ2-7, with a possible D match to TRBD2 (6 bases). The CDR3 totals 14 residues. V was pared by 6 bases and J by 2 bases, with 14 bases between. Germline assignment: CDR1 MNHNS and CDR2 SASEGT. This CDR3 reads CASSVSGRAYEQYF. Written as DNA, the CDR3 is TGTGCCAGCAGCGTCTCCGGGAGAGCCTACGAGCAGTACTTC.

The CDR3 nucleotides read TGTGCCAGCAGATTGCAGGGGGGGTACAATGAGCAGTTCTTC. As protein: CASRLQGGYNEQFF. The J gene is TRBJ2-1, the V gene TRBV6-5, with D perhaps matching TRBD1 or TRBD2 (7 bases each). Trimming removed 6 bases at V and 4 bases at J, with 13 bases between. Germline CDR1 and CDR2: MNHEY and SVGAGI. The CDR3 runs 14 residues.

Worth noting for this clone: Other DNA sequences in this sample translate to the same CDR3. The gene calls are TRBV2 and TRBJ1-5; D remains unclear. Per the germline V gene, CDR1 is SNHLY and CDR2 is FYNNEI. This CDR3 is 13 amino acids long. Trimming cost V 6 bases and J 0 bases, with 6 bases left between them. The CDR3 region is CASRYNSNQPQHF. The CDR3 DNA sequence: TGTGCCAGCAGGTACAATAGCAATCAGCCCCAGCATTTT.

Here the CDR3 reads CASSQEQKPSEKLFF. CDR3 nucleotide sequence: TGTGCCAGCAGCCAAGAACAGAAACCCTCAGAAAAACTGTTTTTT. This rearrangement joins TRBV4-2 to TRBJ1-4; D uncertain. Germline CDR1 reads LGHNA; CDR2 reads YNFKEQ. Trimming pared 0 bases from V and 8 bases from J, leaving 13 bases between. The CDR3 is 15 residues long.

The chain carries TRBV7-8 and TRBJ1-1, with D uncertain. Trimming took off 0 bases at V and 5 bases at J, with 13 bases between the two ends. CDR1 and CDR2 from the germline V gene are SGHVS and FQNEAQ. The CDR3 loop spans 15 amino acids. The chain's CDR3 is CASSLAKGWETEAFF. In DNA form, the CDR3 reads TGTGCCAGCAGCTTAGCCAAGGGTTGGGAGACTGAAGCTTTCTTT. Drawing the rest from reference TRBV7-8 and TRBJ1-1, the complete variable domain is GAGVSQSPRYKVAKRGQDVALRCDPISGHVSLFWYQQALGQGPEFLTYFQNEAQLDKSGLPSDRFFAERPEGSVSTLKIQRTQQEDSAVYLCASSLAKGWETEAFFGQGTRLTVV.

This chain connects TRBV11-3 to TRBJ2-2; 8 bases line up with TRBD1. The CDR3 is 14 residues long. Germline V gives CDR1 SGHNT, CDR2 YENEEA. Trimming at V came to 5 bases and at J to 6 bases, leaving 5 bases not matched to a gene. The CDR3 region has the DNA TGTGCCAGCAGCCAGGACAGGGAGGCCGGGGAGCTGTTTTTT. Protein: CASSQDREAGELFF.

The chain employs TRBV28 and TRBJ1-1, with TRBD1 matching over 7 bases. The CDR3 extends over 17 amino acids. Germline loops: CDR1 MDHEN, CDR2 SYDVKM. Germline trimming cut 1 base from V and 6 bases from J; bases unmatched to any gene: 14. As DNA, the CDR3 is TGTGCCAGCAGTTTATTTGGGAGGACAGGTCTCGGGTCTGAAGCTTTCTTT. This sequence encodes CASSLFGRTGLGSEAFF. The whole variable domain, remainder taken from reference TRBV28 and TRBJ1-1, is DVKVTQSSRYLVKRTGEKVFLECVQDMDHENMFWYRQDPGLGLRLIYFSYDVKMKEKGDIPEGYSVSREKKERFSLILESASTNQTSMYLCASSLFGRTGLGSEAFFGQGTRLTVV.

The DNA of the CDR3 is TGTGCCAGCAGTGCGGGACAGGGTGCTCCCGTTTATAGCAATCAGCCCCAGCATTTT. Protein product: CASSAGQGAPVYSNQPQHF. This chain links TRBV2 with TRBJ1-5; TRBD1 matches at 9 bases. This CDR3 region has 19 residues. Germline V CDR1 and CDR2: SNHLY, FYNNEI. Germline trimming cut 4 bases from V and 0 bases from J; bases unmatched to any gene: 13. Using reference TRBV2 and TRBJ1-5 for the parts outside the CDR3, the full variable domain is EPEVTQTPSHQVTQMGQEVILRCVPISNHLYFYWYRQILGQKVEFLVSFYNNEISEKSEIFDDQFSVERPDGSNFTLKIRSTKLEDSAMYFCASSAGQGAPVYSNQPQHFGDGTRLSIL.

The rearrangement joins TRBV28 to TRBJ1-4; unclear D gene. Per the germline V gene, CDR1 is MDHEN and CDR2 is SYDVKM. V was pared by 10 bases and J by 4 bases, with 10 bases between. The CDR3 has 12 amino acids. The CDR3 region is CATSAYNEKLFF. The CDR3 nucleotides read TGTGCCACTTCCGCCTATAATGAAAAACTGTTTTTT.

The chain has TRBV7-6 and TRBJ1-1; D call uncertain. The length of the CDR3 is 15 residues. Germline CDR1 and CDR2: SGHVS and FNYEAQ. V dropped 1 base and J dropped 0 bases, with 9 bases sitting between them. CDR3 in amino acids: CASSLVAGMNTEAFF. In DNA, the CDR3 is TGTGCCAGCAGCTTAGTTGCGGGGATGAACACTGAAGCTTTCTTT.

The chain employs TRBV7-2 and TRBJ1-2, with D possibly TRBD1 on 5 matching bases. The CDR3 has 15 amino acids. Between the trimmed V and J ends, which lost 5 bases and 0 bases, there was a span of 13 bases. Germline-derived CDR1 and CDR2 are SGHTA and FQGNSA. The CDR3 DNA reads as TGTGCCAGCAGCCTCGAGACAGTAGCTAACTATGGCTACACCTTC. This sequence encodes CASSLETVANYGYTF. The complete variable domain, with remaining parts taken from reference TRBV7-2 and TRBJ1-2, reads GAGVSQSPSNKVTEKGKDVELRCDPISGHTALYWYRQSLGQGLEFLIYFQGNSAPDKSGLPSDRFSAERTGGSVSTLTIQRTQQEDSAVYLCASSLETVANYGYTFGSGTRLTVV.

Here the CDR3 reads CASSFVPGAPSYNEQFF. DNA of the CDR3: TGTGCCAGCAGCTTTGTCCCGGGGGCCCCTTCCTACAATGAGCAGTTCTTC. The chain employs TRBV11-2 and TRBJ2-1; D might be TRBD1 or TRBD2, each matching 6 bases. In germline, CDR1 is SGHAT, CDR2 FQNNGV. The CDR3 runs to 17 residues. Trimming took 3 bases from V and 1 from J, leaving 16 bases between them.

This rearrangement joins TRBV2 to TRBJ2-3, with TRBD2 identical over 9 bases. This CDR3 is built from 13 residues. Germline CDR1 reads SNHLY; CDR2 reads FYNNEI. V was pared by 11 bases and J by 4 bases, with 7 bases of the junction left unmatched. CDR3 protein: CAVGAGGADTQYF. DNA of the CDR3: TGTGCCGTCGGAGCGGGAGGAGCAGATACGCAGTATTTT.

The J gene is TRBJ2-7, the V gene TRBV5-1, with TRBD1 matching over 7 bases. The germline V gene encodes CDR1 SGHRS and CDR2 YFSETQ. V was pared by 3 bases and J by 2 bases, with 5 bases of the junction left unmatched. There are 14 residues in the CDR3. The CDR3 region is CASSSSTGPYEQYF. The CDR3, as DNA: TGCGCCAGCAGCTCCTCGACAGGGCCCTACGAGCAGTACTTC.

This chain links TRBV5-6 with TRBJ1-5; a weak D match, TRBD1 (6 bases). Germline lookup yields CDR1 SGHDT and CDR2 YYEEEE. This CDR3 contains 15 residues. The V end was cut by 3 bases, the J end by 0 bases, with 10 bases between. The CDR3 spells CASSSGQSSNQPQHF. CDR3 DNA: TGTGCCAGCAGCTCGGGACAAAGTAGCAATCAGCCCCAGCATTTT.

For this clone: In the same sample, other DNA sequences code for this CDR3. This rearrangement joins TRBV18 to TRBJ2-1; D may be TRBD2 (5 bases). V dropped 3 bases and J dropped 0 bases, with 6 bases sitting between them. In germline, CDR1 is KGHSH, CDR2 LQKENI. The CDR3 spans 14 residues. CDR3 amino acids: CASSPAGSYNEQFF. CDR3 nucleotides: TGTGCCAGCTCACCGGCGGGCTCCTACAATGAGCAGTTCTTC.

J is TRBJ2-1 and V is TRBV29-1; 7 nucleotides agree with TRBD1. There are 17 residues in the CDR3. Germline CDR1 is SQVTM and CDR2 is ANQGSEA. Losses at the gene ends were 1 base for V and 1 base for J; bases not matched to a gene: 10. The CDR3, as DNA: TGCAGCGTTGAAGGCGACAGGGCCACCGGGTCCTACAATGAGCAGTTCTTC. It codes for CSVEGDRATGSYNEQFF.

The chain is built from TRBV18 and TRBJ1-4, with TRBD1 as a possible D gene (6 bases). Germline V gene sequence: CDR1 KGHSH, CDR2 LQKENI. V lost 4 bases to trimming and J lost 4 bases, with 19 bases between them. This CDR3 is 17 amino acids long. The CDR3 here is CASSRTRGAGGNEKLFF. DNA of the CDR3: TGTGCCAGCTCACGAACCAGGGGCGCCGGCGGTAATGAAAAACTGTTTTTT.

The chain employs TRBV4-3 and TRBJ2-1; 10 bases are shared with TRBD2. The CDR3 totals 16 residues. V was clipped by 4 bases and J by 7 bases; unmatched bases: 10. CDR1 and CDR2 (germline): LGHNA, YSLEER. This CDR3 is CASSLSGRLALNEQFF. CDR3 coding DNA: TGCGCCAGCAGCCTTAGCGGGAGGCTAGCTTTAAATGAGCAGTTCTTC.

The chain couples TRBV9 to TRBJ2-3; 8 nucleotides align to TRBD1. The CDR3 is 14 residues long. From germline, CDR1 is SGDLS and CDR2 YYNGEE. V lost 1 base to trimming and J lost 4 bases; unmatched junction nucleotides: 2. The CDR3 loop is CASSVQGQADTQYF. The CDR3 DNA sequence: TGTGCCAGCAGCGTACAGGGACAGGCAGATACGCAGTATTTT.